The rows below give T cell receptor beta chains drawn from one sample of a study of blood T cells in healthy people across ages. TCRdb itself ran the 5' RACE reads through MiXCR, one entry per CDR3 protein. This table has around 970,000 distinct CDR3 sequences, roughly 51% appearing once. Sequenced material: blood. These receptors originate from a woman aged 55-70 years in good health. The CDR3 runs from the conserved cysteine through the conserved F or W. The D gene is left open where the match is weak. The size entry is marked missing in some rows and otherwise reads once, few, many or a size class.

D gene: TRBD2
V gene: TRBV5-1
clone size: few
J gene: TRBJ2-3
CDR3 DNA: TGCGCCAGCAGCTTGTATTCCACTAGCGGCCTAGGGGTTGCAGATACGCAGTATTTT
CDR3 protein: CASSLYSTSGLGVADTQYF

D gene: TRBD2
V gene: TRBV4-2
clone size: .
J gene: TRBJ2-1
CDR3 DNA: TGTGCCAGCAGCTTTAGCGGGAGGGCCTCCATCCATGAGCAGTTCTTC
CDR3 protein: CASSFSGRASIHEQFF

D gene: .
V gene: TRBV5-5
clone size: .
J gene: TRBJ2-2
CDR3 DNA: TGTGCCAGCAGCTCCTCGAGGGCTGACACCGGGGAGCTGTTTTTT
CDR3 protein: CASSSSRADTGELFF

D gene: .
V gene: TRBV20-1
clone size: .
J gene: TRBJ1-6
CDR3 DNA: TGCAGTGCTAGAGATCGAAAAGGGGCAGGGGATTCACCCCTCCACTTT
CDR3 protein: CSARDRKGAGDSPLHF

D gene: TRBD1
V gene: TRBV12-3/TRBV12-4
clone size: few
J gene: TRBJ1-2
CDR3 DNA: TGTGCCAGCACCTCAGACAGGGGGCTGACGTATGGCTACACCTTC
CDR3 protein: CASTSDRGLTYGYTF

D gene: TRBD1
V gene: TRBV7-3
clone size: .
J gene: TRBJ2-1
CDR3 DNA: TGTGCCAGCAGCTGGGAGGGACAGGGAGTGAATGAGCAGTTCTTC
CDR3 protein: CASSWEGQGVNEQFF

D gene: .
V gene: TRBV15
clone size: .
J gene: TRBJ2-2
CDR3 DNA: TGTGCCACCAGCAGAGAAGGCGGCGGGGAGCTGTTTTTT
CDR3 protein: CATSREGGGELFF

D gene: .
V gene: TRBV6-2/TRBV6-3
clone size: .
J gene: TRBJ2-7
CDR3 DNA: TGTGCCAGCAGTCCTAGCAGGAGGAGCCTCTACGAGCAGTACTTC
CDR3 protein: CASSPSRRSLYEQYF

D gene: .
V gene: TRBV5-1
clone size: few
J gene: TRBJ2-1
CDR3 DNA: TGCGCCAGCAGCTTGGGAGGGACATCTAGTGGCAATGAGCAGTTCTTC
CDR3 protein: CASSLGGTSSGNEQFF

D gene: .
V gene: TRBV12-3/TRBV12-4
clone size: once
J gene: TRBJ2-3
CDR3 DNA: TGTGCCAGCAGTTGGGGGCCAGATACGCAGTATTTT
CDR3 protein: CASSWGPDTQYF

D gene: TRBD1
V gene: TRBV12-3/TRBV12-4
clone size: .
J gene: TRBJ1-5
CDR3 DNA: TGTGCCAGCAACTTCGGGACAGTCCAGCCCCAGCATTTT
CDR3 protein: CASNFGTVQPQHF

D gene: .
V gene: TRBV28
clone size: few
J gene: TRBJ2-5
CDR3 DNA: TGTGCCAGCAGAAACCGGGACTCCGGGTACCAAGAGACCCAGTACTTC
CDR3 protein: CASRNRDSGYQETQYF

D gene: .
V gene: TRBV7-2
clone size: few
J gene: TRBJ2-3
CDR3 DNA: TGTGCCAGCAGCTCAGCCGTAGATACGCAGTATTTT
CDR3 protein: CASSSAVDTQYF

D gene: TRBD1
V gene: TRBV24-1
clone size: few
J gene: TRBJ2-3
CDR3 DNA: TGTGCCACCAGCCCGGAAGGGGGCTTGATTACAGATACGCAGTATTTT
CDR3 protein: CATSPEGGLITDTQYF

D gene: .
V gene: TRBV20-1
clone size: .
J gene: TRBJ2-5
CDR3 DNA: TGCAGTGCTAGAGATAACTTGTGGGAGACCCAGTACTTC
CDR3 protein: CSARDNLWETQYF

D gene: .
V gene: TRBV7-2
clone size: many
J gene: TRBJ1-5
CDR3 DNA: TGTGCCAGCAGCTTAGATCTAACTCAGCCCCAGCATTTT
CDR3 protein: CASSLDLTQPQHF

D gene: TRBD2
V gene: TRBV28
clone size: .
J gene: TRBJ2-1
CDR3 DNA: TGTGCCAGCAGTTTTCCGGGACTAGCGGGACGGTGGGATGAGCAGTTCTTC
CDR3 protein: CASSFPGLAGRWDEQFF

D gene: .
V gene: TRBV4-3
clone size: .
J gene: TRBJ2-5
CDR3 DNA: TGCGCCAGCAGCCAAGAGGAGCGGTACAATGAGCAGTACTTC
CDR3 protein: CASSQEERYNEQYF

D gene: TRBD1
V gene: TRBV6-6
clone size: .
J gene: TRBJ1-5
CDR3 DNA: TGTGCCAGCAGTTACGGACAGGGAAATAGCAATCAGCCCCAGCATTTT
CDR3 protein: CASSYGQGNSNQPQHF

D gene: .
V gene: TRBV12-3/TRBV12-4
clone size: .
J gene: TRBJ2-3
CDR3 DNA: TGTGCCAGCAGTTCTAGCATCTCTAGCACAGATACGCAGTATTTT
CDR3 protein: CASSSSISSTDTQYF

D gene: .
V gene: TRBV6-5
clone size: few
J gene: TRBJ2-1
CDR3 DNA: TGTGCCAGCAGCCAGGGCACAGACTCCTACAATGAGCAGTTCTTC
CDR3 protein: CASSQGTDSYNEQFF

D gene: TRBD2
V gene: TRBV6-5
clone size: few
J gene: TRBJ2-7
CDR3 DNA: TGTGCCAGCGGGGCTAGCGGGGCCTACGAGCAGTACTTC
CDR3 protein: CASGASGAYEQYF

D gene: .
V gene: TRBV4-2
clone size: few
J gene: TRBJ1-1
CDR3 DNA: TGTGCCAGCAGCCAAGAGGCGGGGAAGAACACTGAAGCTTTCTTT
CDR3 protein: CASSQEAGKNTEAFF

D gene: .
V gene: TRBV28
clone size: few
J gene: TRBJ1-6
CDR3 DNA: TGTGCCAGCAGTTTGGCGGGGTCACCCCTCCACTTT
CDR3 protein: CASSLAGSPLHF

D gene: .
V gene: TRBV9
clone size: .
J gene: TRBJ1-1
CDR3 DNA: TGTGCCAGCAGCCCTCAGACAGTTTTGAACACTGAAGCTTTCTTT
CDR3 protein: CASSPQTVLNTEAFF

D gene: .
V gene: TRBV5-6
clone size: .
J gene: TRBJ1-5
CDR3 DNA: TGTGCCAGCAGCTTGACGACCCATAGCAATCAGCCCCAGCATTTT
CDR3 protein: CASSLTTHSNQPQHF

D gene: TRBD2
V gene: TRBV6-1
clone size: .
J gene: TRBJ2-3
CDR3 DNA: TGTGCCAGCAGTCGCGGACTAGCGGGAGGGCCTGGCACAGATACGCAGTATTTT
CDR3 protein: CASSRGLAGGPGTDTQYF